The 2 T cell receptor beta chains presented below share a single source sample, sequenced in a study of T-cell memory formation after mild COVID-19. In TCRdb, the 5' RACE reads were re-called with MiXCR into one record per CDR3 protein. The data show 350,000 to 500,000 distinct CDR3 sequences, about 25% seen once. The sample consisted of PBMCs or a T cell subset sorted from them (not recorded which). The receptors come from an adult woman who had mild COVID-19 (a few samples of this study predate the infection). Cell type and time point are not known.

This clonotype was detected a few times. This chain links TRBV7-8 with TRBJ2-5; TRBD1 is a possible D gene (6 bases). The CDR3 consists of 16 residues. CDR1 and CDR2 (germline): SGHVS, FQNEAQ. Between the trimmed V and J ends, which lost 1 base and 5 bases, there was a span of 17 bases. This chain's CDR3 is CASSLESSRGVETQYF. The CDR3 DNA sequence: TGTGCCAGCAGCTTAGAATCTTCCAGGGGAGTCGAGACCCAGTACTTC.

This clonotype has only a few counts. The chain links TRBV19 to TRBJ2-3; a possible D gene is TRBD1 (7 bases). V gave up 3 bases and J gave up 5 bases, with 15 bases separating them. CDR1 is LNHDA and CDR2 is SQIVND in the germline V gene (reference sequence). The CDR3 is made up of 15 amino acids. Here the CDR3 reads CASSIQGGRRDTQYF. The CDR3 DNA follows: TGTGCCAGTAGTATCCAGGGGGGTCGAAGAGATACGCAGTATTTT.